Listed below are T cell receptor beta chains from one sample, sequenced in a study of T cell responses to AZD1222 COVID-19 vaccine. Sequenced by immunoSEQ multiplex PCR; TCRdb stores in-frame clones only, minus some. The data show over 130,000 clones, with 91% seen just once and about 7.5% held by the top ten. This specimen consisted of peripheral blood, obtained 28 days after the second dose of the MenACWY control vaccine. These receptor sequences come from an adult who received the MenACWY meningococcal vaccine as a control. Each CDR3 is given with its conserved first and last residue. A D gene is named only where the DNA matches it firmly. Clone sizes are given selectively: once, few, many, or a class where the clone is expanded.

TRBV25-1	-	TRBJ1-1	TRBD1	TGTGCCAGCAGTGGACAGGGGGGGGCTGAAGCTTTCTTT	CASSGQGGAEAFF
TRBV18	-	TRBJ2-5	TRBD1	TGTGCCAGCTCACCACCCGGGGACAGGGTGGCAGAGACCCAGTACTTC	CASSPPGDRVAETQYF
TRBV6-4	-	TRBJ2-7	-	TGTGCCAGCAGTGATCCAGGGGACGAGCAGTACTTC	CASSDPGDEQYF
TRBV14	-	TRBJ2-1	TRBD2	TGTGCCAGCAGCCAAGGTAAGCGGGGGCCCACCTACAATGAGCAGTTCTTC	CASSQGKRGPTYNEQFF
TRBV5-1	-	TRBJ2-1	-	TGCGCCAGCAGCTTGAGACTAGGGCCCAATGAGCAGTTCTTC	CASSLRLGPNEQFF
TRBV5-1	-	TRBJ1-2	TRBD1	TGCGCCAGCAGCTTGGGGGACAGTAACTATGGCTACACCTTC	CASSLGDSNYGYTF
TRBV6-5	-	TRBJ2-3	TRBD1	TGTGCCAGCGGACCGGGACAGGGTGGAAGAACGCAGTATTTT	CASGPGQGGRTQYF
TRBV11-3	-	TRBJ2-7	-	TGTGCCAGCAGCTTAAACTCTATTAGGCACGGTTCCTACGAGCAGTACTTC	CASSLNSIRHGSYEQYF
TRBV19	-	TRBJ1-1	TRBD1	TGTGCCAGTAGGCGGACAGGGGCGCGTGGTGCTTTCTTT	CASRRTGARGAFF
TRBV14	-	TRBJ2-1	-	TGTGCCAGCAGCCAACGTGGAGAGCAGTTCTTC	CASSQRGEQFF
TRBV6-4	-	TRBJ2-1	TRBD2	TGTGCCAGCAGCGATCAAGCGGGAGGGCCCTATGAGCAGTTCTTC	CASSDQAGGPYEQFF
TRBV18	-	TRBJ1-1	TRBD1	TGTGCCAGCTCAACAAAACAGGGGGCGTCGAACACTGAAGCTTTCTTT	CASSTKQGASNTEAFF
TRBV6-4	-	TRBJ2-2	-	TGTGCCAGCAGTGTCTCGGGGGACACCGGGGAGCTGTTTTTT	CASSVSGDTGELFF
TRBV7-9	-	TRBJ1-2	TRBD1	TGTGCCAGCAGCTTAGGGACAGGAGGTAACTATGGCTACACCTTC	CASSLGTGGNYGYTF
TRBV28	-	TRBJ1-5	TRBD1	TGTGCCAGCAGACCAGGGGGTAGCAATCAGCCCCAGCATTTT	CASRPGGSNQPQHF
TRBV4-2	-	TRBJ1-6	TRBD1	TGTGCCAGCAGCCAAGATTCCGACAGGGCAAATAATTCACCCCTCCACTTT	CASSQDSDRANNSPLHF
TRBV14	-	TRBJ2-2	-	TGTGCCAGCAGCCAAGTTGTGTCCAACACCGGGGAGCTGTTTTTT	CASSQVVSNTGELFF
TRBV5-6	few	TRBJ2-7	TRBD1	TGTGCCAGCAGCAGTAAACAGGGGTCCATCTACGAGCAGTACTTC	CASSSKQGSIYEQYF
TRBV18	-	TRBJ2-5	-	TGTGCCAGCTCACCAAGGAGATCGTCGCAAGAGACCCAGTACTTC	CASSPRRSSQETQYF
TRBV7-9	-	TRBJ2-5	TRBD2	TGTGCCAGCAGCCCCGGACTAGCGGGGGGGATACTGGGGGTGGAGACCCAGTACTTC	CASSPGLAGGILGVETQYF
TRBV19	-	TRBJ1-2	-	TGTGCCAGTAGTATTGGGGGGCTCAACTATGGCTACACCTTC	CASSIGGLNYGYTF
TRBV28	-	TRBJ1-5	-	TGTGCCAGCAGTCCAGCAGGTACGAGCAATCAGCCCCAGCATTTT	CASSPAGTSNQPQHF
TRBV3-1/TRBV3-2	-	TRBJ2-1	-	TGTGCCAGCAGCCAAGATCCCGGAGGGGCTTATGAGCAGTTCTTC	CASSQDPGGAYEQFF
TRBV7-2	-	TRBJ2-7	TRBD2	TGTGCCAGCAGCTTAGGGGGGACTAGCGGGAGCGGAAGCTACGAGCAGTACTTC	CASSLGGTSGSGSYEQYF
TRBV28	-	TRBJ1-2	-	TGTGCCAGCAGTCTGGACTTTGAATATGGCTACACCTTC	CASSLDFEYGYTF
TRBV9	-	TRBJ2-3	TRBD1	TGTGCCAGCAGCCCACGGGACAGGGGCGGCACAGATACGCAGTATTTT	CASSPRDRGGTDTQYF
TRBV28	-	TRBJ1-1	-	TGTGCCAGCAGCTCTGGACAATTGAACACTGAAGCTTTCTTT	CASSSGQLNTEAFF
TRBV7-3	-	TRBJ2-5	TRBD2	TGTGCCAGCAGCTCCTCGGGGGGGCGACGAGAGACCCAGTACTTC	CASSSSGGRRETQYF
TRBV19	-	TRBJ2-3	TRBD2	TGTGCCAGTAGCCTCCTAGCGGGGGCTCGCACAGATACGCAGTATTTT	CASSLLAGARTDTQYF
TRBV4-2	-	TRBJ2-5	-	TGTGCCAGCAGCCAAGGGGAGGGGGTTGGAGAGACCCAGTACTTC	CASSQGEGVGETQYF
TRBV2	-	TRBJ2-5	TRBD2	TGTGCCAGCAAGGGACTAGCTTCTGAGACCCAGTACTTC	CASKGLASETQYF
TRBV7-8	-	TRBJ2-1	TRBD2	TGTGCCAGCAGCTTACTAGCGGGAGCCTACAATGAGCAGTTCTTC	CASSLLAGAYNEQFF
TRBV7-2	-	TRBJ2-7	TRBD2	TGTGCCAGCAGCTTAGTGCTGGCTAGCGGGAGCTACGAGCAGTACTTC	CASSLVLASGSYEQYF
TRBV9	-	TRBJ2-3	-	TGTGCCAGCAGCTTGGACGGGTTGAAAGATACGCAGTATTTT	CASSLDGLKDTQYF
TRBV25-1	-	TRBJ2-2	TRBD1	TGTGCCAGCGCCGGGACAGGGGGGACCGGGGAGCTGTTTTTT	CASAGTGGTGELFF
TRBV2	-	TRBJ2-3	-	TGTGCCAGCAGTGAAACAAAAACCTTCACAGATACGCAGTATTTT	CASSETKTFTDTQYF
TRBV5-4	-	TRBJ1-2	-	TGTGCCAGCAGCTTGGGAGGGGTCAGAAAAGAGTATGGCTACACCTTC	CASSLGGVRKEYGYTF
TRBV2	-	TRBJ2-2	TRBD1	TGTGCCAGCAAGGGGGCGTTTGCCGGGGAGCTGTTTTTT	CASKGAFAGELFF
TRBV7-2	-	TRBJ1-1	-	TGTGCCAGCAGCTTAGAAGGGCAGACTGAAGCTTTCTTT	CASSLEGQTEAFF
TRBV18	-	TRBJ2-5	-	TGTGCCAGCTCACTGTACCAAGAGACCCAGTACTTC	CASSLYQETQYF
TRBV9	-	TRBJ1-2	-	TGTGCCAGCAGCGTAGAGTCGGCAGGAGGGCCCTATGGCTACACCTTC	CASSVESAGGPYGYTF
TRBV14	-	TRBJ1-4	-	TGTGCCAGCAGCCAAGGGCTGGGGGAAAAACTGTTTTTT	CASSQGLGEKLFF
TRBV12-1	-	TRBJ1-6	-	TGTGCCAGCAGCTTGGGAAGGGACAGGGGTCAGTATTCACCCCTCCACTTT	CASSLGRDRGQYSPLHF
TRBV27	once	TRBJ2-1	TRBD2	TGTGCCTCCCGGCAGAGCGGGAGGGCTAATGAGCAGTTCTTC	CASRQSGRANEQFF
TRBV4-3	-	TRBJ1-2	TRBD1	TGCGCCAGCAGCCAAGATCCCGGGACAGGGGCCCGTGTCGGTGGCTACACCTTC	CASSQDPGTGARVGGYTF
TRBV10-3	-	TRBJ2-7	-	TGTGCCATCAGTGAGTCAGGGGCCCCCTACGAGCAGTACTTC	CAISESGAPYEQYF
TRBV5-4	-	TRBJ1-2	-	TGTGCCAGCAGCTTGGATTTAGGGGACGTGGACGGCTACACCTTC	CASSLDLGDVDGYTF
TRBV19	-	TRBJ1-5	TRBD1	TGTGCCAGTAACCTGGGACAGGGGCAGGTCGGCAATCAGCCCCAGCATTTT	CASNLGQGQVGNQPQHF
TRBV3-1/TRBV3-2	-	TRBJ1-4	-	TGTGCCAGCAGCCCTCCGGGACTTACGGACGAAAAACTGTTTTTT	CASSPPGLTDEKLFF
TRBV27	-	TRBJ1-2	-	TGTGCCAGCAGTTTATTACCGGCTAACTATGGCTACACCTTC	CASSLLPANYGYTF
TRBV30	once	TRBJ1-1	-	TGTGCCTGGAGTCGGGGATTGAACACTGAAGCTTTCTTT	CAWSRGLNTEAFF
TRBV6-2/TRBV6-3	-	TRBJ2-7	-	TGTGCCAGCAGTTACTCTTTTAGCTCCTACGAGCAGTACTTC	CASSYSFSSYEQYF
TRBV27	-	TRBJ2-5	-	TGTGCCAGCAGTTTAACCCCGGGGAGGTCTACCCAGTACTTC	CASSLTPGRSTQYF
TRBV5-1	once	TRBJ2-3	-	TGCGCCAGCAGCTTGGCGACGAGTACCGACACAGATACGCAGTATTTT	CASSLATSTDTDTQYF
TRBV9	once	TRBJ2-3	TRBD2	TGTGCCAGCAGCGCCAGCGGGGGGGGCACAGATACGCAGTATTTT	CASSASGGGTDTQYF
TRBV12-3/TRBV12-4	-	TRBJ1-2	-	TGTGCCAGCACCTCCTGGGGCGGGGGCTACACCTTC	CASTSWGGGYTF